This TCR beta chain stems from a study of T cell repertoires in cytomegalovirus infection. Study in general: In public TCR beta signatures, there were indications of both CMV infection and matching HLA type. General observations from the study: Using cumulative public TCR beta family frequency, the authors identified those who carried CMV together with the relevant HLA. Within the response measured ex vivo, HLA-C-restricted CMV-specific TCR beta clonotypes were dominant.

Regarding this clonotype: The target antigen is unknown.

One entry per CDR3 protein results from TCRdb running MiXCR on the reads. The data hold 300,000 to 400,000 distinct CDR3 sequences, with 15% to 20% observed a single time. Germline V gene lookup returns CDR1 SQVTM and CDR2 ANQGSEA. Trimming took off 6 bases at V and 3 bases at J, with 14 bases between the two ends. This CDR3 has 13 amino acids. The chain recombines TRBV29-1 with TRBJ1-1; D is undetermined. This TCR was sampled from a human donor in good health (CMV status not recorded). Some clones in this sample may be carry-over from other donors' samples. The specimen sequenced was PBMCs. The CDR3 loop reads CSVAAWQDTEAFF. Here the CDR3 DNA reads TGCAGCGTAGCCGCTTGGCAGGACACTGAAGCTTTCTTT.